This TCR beta chain was documented in a study of blood T cells in healthy people across ages. Approximately 9.6 milliliters of peripheral blood were drawn from each donor into EDTA-treated tubes. Samples each yielded at least 5 micrograms of total RNA. The study's findings and limits: Naive T cell percentage showed a strong correlation with TCR beta diversity.

The germline V gene encodes CDR1 SEHNR and CDR2 FQNEAQ (reference sequence). The CDR3 totals 17 residues. V lost 2 bases, J lost 3 bases, and 10 bases stayed unmatched. A second about 6 to 11 cycle PCR used barcoded and J-beta primers. A single record per CDR3 protein comes from TCRdb applying MiXCR to the 5' RACE reads. Among 1.5 million to 2 million distinct CDR3 sequences listed, roughly 49% were seen once. About this clonotype: Its target is not known.

V and J are TRBV7-9 and TRBJ2-5; 9 bases agree with TRBD1. The sequenced sample consisted of blood. This receptor was obtained from a woman in her thirties or forties in good health. In DNA form, the CDR3 reads TGTGCCAGCAGCTTATTCGGACAGGGGAAAGCCGAAGAGACCCAGTACTTC. Protein: CASSLFGQGKAEETQYF. Complete variable domain (other parts from reference TRBV7-9 and TRBJ2-5): DTGVSQNPRHKITKRGQNVTFRCDPISEHNRLYWYRQTLGQGPEFLTYFQNEAQLEKSRLLSDRFSAERPKGSFSTLEIQRTEQGDSAMYLCASSLFGQGKAEETQYFGPGTRLLVL.